This T cell receptor (beta chain) was captured by sequencing in a study of blood T cell repertoires in COVID-19. Background on the study: Collection of acute and convalescent COVID-19 samples took place in the United States, Italy and Spain. The cDNA or gDNA used as material had been derived from T cells, B-cell-depleted T cells, or PBMCs.

The germline V gene has CDR1 MNHEY and CDR2 SVGAGI. The V end was cut by 5 bases, the J end by 4 bases, with 15 bases between. The CDR3 is 14 amino acids. As originally analysed: Scientists estimated how many nucleated cells there were by amplifying reference gene primers. Profiling relied on immunoSEQ multiplex PCR, and the TCRdb table lists in-frame clones only, not all of them. That table supplies the V and J calls and clone size; D and trimming were determined from the DNA. The table shows around 270,000 clones, with roughly 84% occurring only once. The sequence derives from a woman aged 40 to 50 who had recovered from COVID-19. This chain connects TRBV6-5 to TRBJ2-7; D may be TRBD2 (7 bases). The sequencing input was peripheral blood. CDR3 sequence reads: CASSPLGGVYEQYF. The DNA of the CDR3 is TGTGCCAGCAGTCCACTAGGGGGGGTTTACGAGCAGTACTTC.